This T cell receptor beta chain is from a study of OX40 agonist ivuxolimab in advanced cancers. Here immunoSEQ multiplex PCR was the method, and the copy in TCRdb shows in-frame clones only, minus some. The sample lists around 62,000 clones; more than 75% were seen once. The V and J ends lost 10 bases and 0 bases, in that order; junction bases with no gene match: 16. The V gene's germline CDR1 is ENHRY and CDR2 SYGVKD. The CDR3 runs to 19 residues. On this clone: The antigen is unknown.

Study observations and caveats: Several nonresponders also turned out to have low normalized T-cell clonal expansion.

Individuals having autoimmune disease history or systemic immunosuppression were not enrolled. The investigators sampled blood at baseline, at cycle 4 day 1, and at cycle 7 day 1. The chain joins TRBV10-3 to TRBJ2-2, with 11 nucleotides matching TRBD2. The source is an adult with an advanced solid tumor such as melanoma, head and neck, liver or kidney cancer. The source was CD4+ or CD8+ T cells sorted from blood, collected in a trial of the OX40 agonist ivuxolimab. The CDR3 protein is CATRGSLAGGYANTGELFF. In DNA form, the CDR3 reads TGTGCCACCCGGGGTAGCCTAGCGGGGGGTTACGCGAACACCGGGGAGCTGTTTTTT.